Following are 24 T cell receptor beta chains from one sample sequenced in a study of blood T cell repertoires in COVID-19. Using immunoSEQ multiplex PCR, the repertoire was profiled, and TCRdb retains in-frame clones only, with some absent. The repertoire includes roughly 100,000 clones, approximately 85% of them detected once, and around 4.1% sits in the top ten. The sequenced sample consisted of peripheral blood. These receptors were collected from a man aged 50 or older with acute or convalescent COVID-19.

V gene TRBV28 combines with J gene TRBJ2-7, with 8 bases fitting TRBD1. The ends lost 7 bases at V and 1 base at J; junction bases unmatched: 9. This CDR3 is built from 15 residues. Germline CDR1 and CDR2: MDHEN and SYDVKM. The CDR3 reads CASTPPDRASYEQYF. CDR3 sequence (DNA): TGTGCCAGCACCCCACCGGACAGGGCGTCCTACGAGCAGTACTTC.

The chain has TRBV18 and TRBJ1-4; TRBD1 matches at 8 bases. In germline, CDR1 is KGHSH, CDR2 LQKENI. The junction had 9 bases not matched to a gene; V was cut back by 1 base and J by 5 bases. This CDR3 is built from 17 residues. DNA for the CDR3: TGTGCCAGCTCACCACTCTCCCGACAGGGGCCAAATGAAAAACTGTTTTTT. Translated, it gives CASSPLSRQGPNEKLFF.

CDR3 protein: CASSEYSLNSEQFF. The CDR3 DNA sequence: TGTGCCAGCAGTGAATACAGCCTCAACAGTGAGCAGTTCTTC. J is TRBJ2-1 and V is TRBV6-1; the D is unclear. The V end was cut by 2 bases, the J end by 9 bases, with 14 bases between. This CDR3 is built from 14 residues. Germline CDR1 reads MNHNS; CDR2 reads SASEGT.

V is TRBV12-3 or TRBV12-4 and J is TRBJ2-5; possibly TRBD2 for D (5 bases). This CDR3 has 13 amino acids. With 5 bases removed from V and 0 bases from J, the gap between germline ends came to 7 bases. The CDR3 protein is CASSPDYQETQYF. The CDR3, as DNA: TGTGCCAGCAGTCCGGACTACCAAGAGACCCAGTACTTC.

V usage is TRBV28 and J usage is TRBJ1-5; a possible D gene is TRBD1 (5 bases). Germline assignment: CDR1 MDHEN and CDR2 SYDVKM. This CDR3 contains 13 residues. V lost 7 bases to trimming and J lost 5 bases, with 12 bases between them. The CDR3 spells CASTETAYQPQHF. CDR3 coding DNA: TGTGCCAGCACGGAGACAGCATATCAGCCCCAGCATTTT. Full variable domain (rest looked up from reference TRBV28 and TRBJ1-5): DVKVTQSSRYLVKRTGEKVFLECVQDMDHENMFWYRQDPGLGLRLIYFSYDVKMKEKGDIPEGYSVSREKKERFSLILESASTNQTSMYLCASTETAYQPQHFGDGTRLSIL.

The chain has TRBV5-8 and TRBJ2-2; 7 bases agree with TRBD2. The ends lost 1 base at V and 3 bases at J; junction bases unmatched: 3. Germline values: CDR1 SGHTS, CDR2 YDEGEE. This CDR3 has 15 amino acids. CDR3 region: CASSLFRGDTGELFF. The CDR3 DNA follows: TGTGCCAGCAGCTTGTTTCGGGGGGACACCGGGGAGCTGTTTTTT.

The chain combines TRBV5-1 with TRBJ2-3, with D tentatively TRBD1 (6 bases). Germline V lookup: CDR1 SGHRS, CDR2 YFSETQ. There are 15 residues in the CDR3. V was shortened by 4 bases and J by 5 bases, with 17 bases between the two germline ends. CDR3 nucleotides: TGCGCCAGCAGCCTAGACAGGAGAACACAAGATACGCAGTATTTT. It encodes CASSLDRRTQDTQYF.

CDR3 protein: CASSFPWDRGIKDTQYF. For the CDR3, the DNA is TGTGCCAGCAGCTTTCCATGGGACAGGGGAATTAAAGATACGCAGTATTTT. This chain joins TRBV7-9 and TRBJ2-3, with 10 bases that match TRBD1. J lost 5 bases, V lost 3 bases, and 11 bases had no gene match. This CDR3 has 17 amino acids. Germline loops: CDR1 SEHNR, CDR2 FQNEAQ (reference sequence).

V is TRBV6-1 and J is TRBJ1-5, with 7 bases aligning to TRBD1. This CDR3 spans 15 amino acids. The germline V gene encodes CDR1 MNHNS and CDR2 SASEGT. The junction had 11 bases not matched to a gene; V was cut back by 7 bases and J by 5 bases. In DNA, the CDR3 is TGTGCCAGCACACCCACAGGGGATCTCTATCAGCCCCAGCATTTT. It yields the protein CASTPTGDLYQPQHF.

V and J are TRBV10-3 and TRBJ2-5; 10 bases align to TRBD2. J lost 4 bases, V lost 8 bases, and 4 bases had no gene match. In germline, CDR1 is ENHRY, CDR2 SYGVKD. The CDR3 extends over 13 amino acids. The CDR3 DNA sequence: TGTGCCATCGGGAGCGGGGGGGCAGAGACCCAGTACTTC. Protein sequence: CAIGSGGAETQYF.

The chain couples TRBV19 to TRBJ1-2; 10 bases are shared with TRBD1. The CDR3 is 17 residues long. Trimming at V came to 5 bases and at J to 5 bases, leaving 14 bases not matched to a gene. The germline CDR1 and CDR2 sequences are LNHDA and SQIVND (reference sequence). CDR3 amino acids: CASSPRQGDRGSYGYTF. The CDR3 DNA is TGTGCCAGTAGTCCGCGACAGGGGGACAGGGGATCATATGGCTACACCTTC.

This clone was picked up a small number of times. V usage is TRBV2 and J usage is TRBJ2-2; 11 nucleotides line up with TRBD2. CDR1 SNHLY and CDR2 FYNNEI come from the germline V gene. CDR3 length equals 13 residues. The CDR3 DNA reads TGTGCGATAGCGGGAGGGGACACCGGGGAGCTGTTTTTT. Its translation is CAIAGGDTGELFF. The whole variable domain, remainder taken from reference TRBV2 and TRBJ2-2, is EPEVTQTPSHQVTQMGQEVILRCVPISNHLYFYWYRQILGQKVEFLVSFYNNEISEKSEIFDDQFSVERPDGSNFTLKIRSTKLEDSAMYFCAIAGGDTGELFFGEGSRLTVL.

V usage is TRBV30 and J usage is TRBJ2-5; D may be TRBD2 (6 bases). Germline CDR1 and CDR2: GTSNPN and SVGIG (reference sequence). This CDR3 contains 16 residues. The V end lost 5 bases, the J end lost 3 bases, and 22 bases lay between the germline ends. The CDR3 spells CAWGGYGQGPKETQYF. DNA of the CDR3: TGTGCCTGGGGGGGGTACGGGCAGGGCCCTAAAGAGACCCAGTACTTC.

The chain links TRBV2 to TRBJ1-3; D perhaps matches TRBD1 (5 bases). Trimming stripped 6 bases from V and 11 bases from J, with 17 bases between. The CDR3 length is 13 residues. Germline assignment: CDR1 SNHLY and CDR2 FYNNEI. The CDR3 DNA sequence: TGTGCCAGCAGCCAAACGGGGGTTTACGCCATATATTTT. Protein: CASSQTGVYAIYF.

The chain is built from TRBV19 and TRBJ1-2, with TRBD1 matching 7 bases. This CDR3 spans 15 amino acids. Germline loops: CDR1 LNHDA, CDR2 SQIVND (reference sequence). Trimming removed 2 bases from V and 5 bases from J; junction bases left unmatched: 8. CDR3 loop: CASSITSGQKYGYTF. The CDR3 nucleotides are TGTGCCAGTAGTATAACTTCGGGACAGAAATATGGCTACACCTTC.

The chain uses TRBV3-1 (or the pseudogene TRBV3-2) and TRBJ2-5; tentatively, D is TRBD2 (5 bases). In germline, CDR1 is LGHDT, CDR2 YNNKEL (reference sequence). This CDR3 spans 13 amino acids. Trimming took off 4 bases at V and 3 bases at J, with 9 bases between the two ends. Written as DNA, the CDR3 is TGTGCCAGCAGCCTAGCGAGTGAAGAGACCCAGTACTTC. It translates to CASSLASEETQYF.

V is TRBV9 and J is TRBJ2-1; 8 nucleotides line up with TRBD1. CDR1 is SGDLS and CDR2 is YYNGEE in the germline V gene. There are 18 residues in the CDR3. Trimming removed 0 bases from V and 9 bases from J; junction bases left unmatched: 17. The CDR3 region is CASSVAALDRVRKSEQFF. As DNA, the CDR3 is TGTGCCAGCAGCGTAGCAGCTCTGGACAGGGTCCGAAAATCTGAGCAGTTCTTC.

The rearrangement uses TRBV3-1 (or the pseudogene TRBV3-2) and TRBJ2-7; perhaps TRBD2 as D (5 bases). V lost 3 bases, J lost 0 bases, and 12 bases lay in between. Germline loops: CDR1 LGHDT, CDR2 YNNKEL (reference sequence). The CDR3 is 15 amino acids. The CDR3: CASSQNGVSSYEQYF. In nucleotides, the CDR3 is TGTGCCAGCAGCCAGAACGGGGTGAGCTCCTACGAGCAGTACTTC.

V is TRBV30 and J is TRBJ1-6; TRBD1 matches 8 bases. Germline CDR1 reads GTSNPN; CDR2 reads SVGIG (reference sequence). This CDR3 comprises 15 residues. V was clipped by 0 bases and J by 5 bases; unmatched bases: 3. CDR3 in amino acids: CAWSVDRVDNSPLHF. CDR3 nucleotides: TGTGCCTGGAGTGTGGACAGGGTGGATAATTCACCCCTCCACTTT.

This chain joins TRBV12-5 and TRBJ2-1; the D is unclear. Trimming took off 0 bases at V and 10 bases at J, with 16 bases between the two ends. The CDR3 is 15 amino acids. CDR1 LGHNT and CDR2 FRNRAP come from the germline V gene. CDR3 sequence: CASGLVIPPRREQFF. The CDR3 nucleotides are TGTGCTAGTGGTTTGGTCATTCCCCCAAGGCGGGAGCAGTTCTTC.

CDR3 sequence reads: CASSGLAGGTYNEQFF. The CDR3 bases are TGTGCCAGCAGCGGACTAGCGGGGGGCACCTACAATGAGCAGTTCTTC. The chain combines TRBV7-2 with TRBJ2-1, with 14 positions matching TRBD2. With 5 bases clipped from V and 2 bases from J, the junction kept 2 bases outside the gene matches. Per the germline V gene, CDR1 is SGHTA and CDR2 is FQGNSA. The CDR3 consists of 16 residues. Filled out from reference TRBV7-2 and TRBJ2-1, the complete variable domain reads GAGVSQSPSNKVTEKGKDVELRCDPISGHTALYWYRQSLGQGLEFLIYFQGNSAPDKSGLPSDRFSAERTGGSVSTLTIQRTQQEDSAVYLCASSGLAGGTYNEQFFGPGTRLTVL.

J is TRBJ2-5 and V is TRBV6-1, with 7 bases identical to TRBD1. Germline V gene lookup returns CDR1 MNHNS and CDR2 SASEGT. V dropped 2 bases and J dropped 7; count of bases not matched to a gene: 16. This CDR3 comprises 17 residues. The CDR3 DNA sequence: TGTGCCAGCAGTGAAAGTGATGAGACAGGGCTCTCGGGGACCCAGTACTTC. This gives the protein CASSESDETGLSGTQYF.

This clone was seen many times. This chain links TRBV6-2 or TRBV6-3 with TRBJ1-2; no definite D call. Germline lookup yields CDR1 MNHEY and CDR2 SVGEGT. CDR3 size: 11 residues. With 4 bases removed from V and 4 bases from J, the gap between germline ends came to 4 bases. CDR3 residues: CASSSGYGYTF. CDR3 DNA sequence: TGTGCCAGCAGTTCGGGCTATGGCTACACCTTC.

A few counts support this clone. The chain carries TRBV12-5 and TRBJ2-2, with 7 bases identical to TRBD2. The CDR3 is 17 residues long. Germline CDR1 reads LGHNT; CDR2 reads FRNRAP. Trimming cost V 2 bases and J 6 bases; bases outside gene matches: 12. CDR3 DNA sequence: TGTGCTAGTGGTTTGCCTCGGGACTACCGTAGGGCCGGGGAGCTGTTTTTT. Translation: CASGLPRDYRRAGELFF. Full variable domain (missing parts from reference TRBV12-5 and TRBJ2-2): DARVTQTPRHKVTEMGQEVTMRCQPILGHNTVFWYRQTMMQGLELLAYFRNRAPLDDSGMPKDRFSAEMPDATLATLKIQPSEPRDSAVYFCASGLPRDYRRAGELFFGEGSRLTVL.